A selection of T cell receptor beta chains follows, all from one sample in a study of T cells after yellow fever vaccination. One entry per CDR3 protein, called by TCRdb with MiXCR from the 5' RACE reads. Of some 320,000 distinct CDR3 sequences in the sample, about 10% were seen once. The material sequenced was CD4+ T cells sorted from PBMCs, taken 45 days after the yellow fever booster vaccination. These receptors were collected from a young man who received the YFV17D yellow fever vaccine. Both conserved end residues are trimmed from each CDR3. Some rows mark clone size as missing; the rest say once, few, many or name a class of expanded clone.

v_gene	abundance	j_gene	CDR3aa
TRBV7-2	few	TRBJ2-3	ASSRRRGGGATDTQY
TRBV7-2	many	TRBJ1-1	ASRGDRGNLLNTEAF
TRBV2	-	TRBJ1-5	ASRGSRGNSNQPQH
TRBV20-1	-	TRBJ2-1	SASPGGRNEQF
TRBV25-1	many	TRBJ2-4	ASSVGQNIQY
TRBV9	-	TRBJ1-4	ASSTTGTGREKLF
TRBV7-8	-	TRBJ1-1	ASSPPGLGGDTEAF
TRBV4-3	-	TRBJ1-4	ASSQEQAGLNEKLF
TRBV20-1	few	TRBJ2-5	SASENSHGTQY
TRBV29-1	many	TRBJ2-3	SVEGGGHGDTQY
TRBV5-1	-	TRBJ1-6	ASSVGELVNSPLH
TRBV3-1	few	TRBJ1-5	ASSQTGLSQPQH
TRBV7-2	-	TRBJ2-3	ASSSVGTDTQY
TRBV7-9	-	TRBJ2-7	ASSLVGFIDEQY
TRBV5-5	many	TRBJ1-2	ASSRVTDHGYT
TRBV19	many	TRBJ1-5	ASSRDRFNQPQH